The 7 T cell receptor beta chains listed next were all sequenced from one sample in a study of blood T cell repertoires in COVID-19. Libraries were prepared by immunoSEQ multiplex PCR; TCRdb keeps only in-frame clonotypes and omits some of them. The profile shows some 250,000 clones, about 86% of them singletons. Specimen: peripheral blood. These receptors originate from a woman in her fifties or sixties with active or convalescent COVID-19.

The chain employs TRBV13 and TRBJ2-3; 12 nucleotides agree with TRBD2. Trimming cost V 3 bases and J 4 bases; bases outside gene matches: 5. Germline values: CDR1 PRHDT, CDR2 FYEKMQ (reference sequence). The CDR3 runs to 16 residues. CDR3: CASSFTTSGGPDTQYF. The CDR3 coding sequence is TGTGCCAGCAGCTTTACGACTAGCGGGGGCCCAGATACGCAGTATTTT. Full variable domain (remainder filled in from reference TRBV13 and TRBJ2-3): AAGVIQSPRHLIKEKRETATLKCYPIPRHDTVYWYQQGPGQDPQFLISFYEKMQSDKGSIPDRFSAQQFSDYHSELNMSSLELGDSALYFCASSFTTSGGPDTQYFGPGTRLTVL.

The rearrangement uses TRBV7-3 and TRBJ2-2, with D possibly TRBD2 on 7 matching bases. CDR3 length equals 16 residues. The V end lost 5 bases, the J end lost 8 bases, and 21 bases lay between the germline ends. CDR1 and CDR2 (germline): SGHTA, FQGTGA. The CDR3 here is CASSLIGGPLAGELFF. In DNA, the CDR3 is TGTGCCAGCAGCCTTATCGGGGGGCCCCTCGCGGGGGAGCTGTTTTTT.

This clone was counted a single time. The chain has TRBV6-6 and TRBJ2-7; 10 positions match TRBD2. The V gene end was trimmed by 8 bases and the J gene end by 1 base; junction bases not matched to a gene: 5. Germline assignment: CDR1 MNHNY and CDR2 SVGAGI (reference sequence). This CDR3 is built from 14 residues. The CDR3 sequence: CASVSGGTSYEQYF. CDR3 nucleotides: TGTGCCAGCGTTAGCGGGGGGACTTCCTACGAGCAGTACTTC.

The rearrangement links TRBV5-1 to TRBJ2-3; a weak D match, TRBD1 (6 bases). V was clipped by 1 base and J by 4 bases, with 13 bases between them. CDR1 and CDR2 (germline): SGHRS, YFSETQ. The CDR3 loop spans 15 amino acids. CDR3 nucleotides: TGCGCCAGCAGCTTGAACGGGGCAGGGGCAGATACGCAGTATTTT. This codes for CASSLNGAGADTQYF.

This chain uses TRBV2 with TRBJ2-7, with 9 bases fitting TRBD1. J gave up 2 bases and V 7 bases, and 6 bases lay outside the gene matches. The CDR3 totals 14 residues. CDR1 is SNHLY and CDR2 is FYNNEI in the germline V gene. This chain's CDR3 is CASISRTGAYEQYF. The CDR3 DNA sequence: TGTGCCAGCATCTCCAGGACAGGGGCCTACGAGCAGTACTTC.

This clone turned up a few times. The chain is built from TRBV19 and TRBJ2-7, with D tentatively TRBD1 (5 bases). The germline gives CDR1 LNHDA, CDR2 SQIVND (reference sequence). CDR3 size: 14 residues. Trimming pared 5 bases from V and 4 bases from J, leaving 15 bases between. The CDR3 region has the DNA TGTGCCAGTAGTCCCACTCGCGACAGTTACGAGCAGTACTTC. Translated: CASSPTRDSYEQYF.

The chain carries TRBV19 and TRBJ1-5, with D hard to call. Per the germline V gene, CDR1 is LNHDA and CDR2 is SQIVND (reference sequence). The CDR3 has 14 amino acids. V lost 5 bases to trimming and J lost 4 bases, with 12 bases between them. Written as DNA, the CDR3 is TGTGCCAGTAGTGTCTCACGGGGTAATCAGCCCCAGCATTTT. Translating it yields CASSVSRGNQPQHF.